Following are 7 T cell receptor beta chains from one sample sequenced in a study of blood T cell repertoires in COVID-19. The assay was immunoSEQ multiplex PCR, and TCRdb's table has in-frame clones only and misses some. The data hold about 67,000 clones, with 85% to 90% observed a single time. Sequenced input: peripheral blood. All receptors come from a man aged 50-60 years with active COVID-19.

The gene calls are TRBV27 and TRBJ1-6; TRBD1 matches at 10 bases. There are 14 residues in the CDR3. V lost 7 bases to trimming and J lost 9 bases; unmatched junction nucleotides: 6. Germline CDR1 MNHEY, CDR2 SMNVEV (reference sequence). In DNA, the CDR3 is TGTGCCAGCATGAAGGACAGGGGGGTTTCACCCCTCCACTTT. The encoded protein is CASMKDRGVSPLHF.

V is TRBV9 and J is TRBJ2-2; tentatively, D is TRBD2 (7 bases). The germline V and J ends were trimmed by 0 bases and 2 bases, with 11 bases remaining between them. The CDR3 runs to 16 residues. Germline-derived CDR1 and CDR2 are SGDLS and YYNGEE. The CDR3, as DNA: TGTGCCAGCAGCGTAGGACCGGGGGGCAACACCGGGGAGCTGTTTTTT. It encodes CASSVGPGGNTGELFF.

This chain joins TRBV5-8 and TRBJ2-2; the match to TRBD1 covers 10 bases. The ends lost 0 bases at V and 5 bases at J; junction bases unmatched: 13. Germline lookup yields CDR1 SGHTS and CDR2 YDEGEE. This CDR3 is 19 amino acids long. The CDR3 spells CASSLGDRGQAGSTGELFF. CDR3 coding DNA: TGTGCCAGCAGCTTGGGGGACAGGGGCCAAGCGGGATCTACCGGGGAGCTGTTTTTT. The variable domain in full, completed from reference TRBV5-8 and TRBJ2-2, reads EAGVTQSPTHLIKTRGQQATLRCSPISGHTSVYWYQQALGLGLQFLLWYDEGEERNRGNFPPRFSGRQFPNYSSELNVNALELEDSALYLCASSLGDRGQAGSTGELFFGEGSRLTVL.

V usage is TRBV5-5 and J usage is TRBJ2-2; possibly TRBD1 for D (5 bases). This CDR3 is built from 13 residues. Trimming removed 2 bases from V and 3 bases from J, with 5 bases in between. The germline V gene has CDR1 SGHKS and CDR2 YYEKEE (reference sequence). The CDR3 protein is CASSFRDTGELFF. DNA for the CDR3: TGTGCCAGCAGCTTCAGGGACACCGGGGAGCTGTTTTTT.

The rearrangement uses TRBV9 and TRBJ2-1, with 7 bases matching TRBD1. The germline CDR1 and CDR2 sequences are SGDLS and YYNGEE. The trim removed 2 bases at V and 2 bases at J, leaving 4 bases unmatched. The CDR3 runs 15 residues. CDR3 nucleotide sequence: TGTGCCAGCAGCGTCCGGGACAGTCCCTACAATGAGCAGTTCTTC. Protein product: CASSVRDSPYNEQFF. Full variable domain (rest looked up from reference TRBV9 and TRBJ2-1): DSGVTQTPKHLITATGQRVTLRCSPRSGDLSVYWYQQSLDQGLQFLIQYYNGEERAKGNILERFSAQQFPDLHSELNLSSLELGDSALYFCASSVRDSPYNEQFFGPGTRLTVL.

This sequence joins TRBV3-1 (or the pseudogene TRBV3-2) and TRBJ1-2, with 9 bases matching TRBD1. Germline V gives CDR1 LGHDT, CDR2 YNNKEL (reference sequence). Trimming at V came to 3 bases and at J to 9 bases, leaving 2 bases not matched to a gene. This CDR3 contains 12 residues. This CDR3 is CASSHGQGSYTF. For the CDR3, the DNA is TGTGCCAGCAGCCATGGACAGGGGAGCTACACCTTC.

V gene TRBV4-3 combines with J gene TRBJ1-1; TRBD1 aligns across 9 bases. There are 15 residues in the CDR3. V was pared by 0 bases and J by 6 bases, with 5 bases of the junction left unmatched. Germline loops: CDR1 LGHNA, CDR2 YSLEER. DNA of the CDR3: TGCGCCAGCAGCCAAGATTTGGGACAGGGCTCTGAAGCTTTCTTT. Translation: CASSQDLGQGSEAFF.